The 15 T cell receptor beta chains below all came from one sample that was sequenced in a study of T cell responses to AZD1222 COVID-19 vaccine. TCRdb's table, derived via immunoSEQ multiplex PCR, lists solely in-frame clones and lacks some. The repertoire includes tens of thousands of clones, around 82% of them detected once, and 47% sits in the top ten. The material sequenced was peripheral blood, taken 28 days after the second AZD1222 dose. Receptors originate from an adult who received the AZD1222 COVID-19 vaccine.

This clone was observed a few times. The chain uses TRBV28 and TRBJ2-7; D gene ambiguous. From germline, CDR1 is MDHEN and CDR2 SYDVKM. There are 12 residues in the CDR3. V gave up 7 bases and J gave up 0 bases, with 7 bases separating them. This chain's CDR3 is CASTRSSYEQYF. CDR3 in DNA: TGTGCCAGCACTCGTAGCTCCTACGAGCAGTACTTC.

V gene TRBV3-1 (or the pseudogene TRBV3-2) combines with J gene TRBJ1-5; maybe TRBD1 (5 bases). Trimming stripped 2 bases from V and 7 bases from J, with 12 bases between. The germline V gene has CDR1 LGHDT and CDR2 YNNKEL (reference sequence). This CDR3 has 14 amino acids. CDR3 DNA: TGTGCCAGCAGCCAAATGGGGACGGGGCAGCCCCAGCATTTT. Translating gives CASSQMGTGQPQHF.

This chain links TRBV19 with TRBJ1-5; D remains unclear. CDR3 length: 15 amino acids. Germline assignment: CDR1 LNHDA and CDR2 SQIVND (reference sequence). V lost 0 bases and J 3 bases, leaving 9 bases between the germline ends. In DNA form, the CDR3 reads TGTGCCAGTAGTATAGATGCGGGGAACAATCAGCCCCAGCATTTT. It translates to CASSIDAGNNQPQHF.

The rearrangement links TRBV14 to TRBJ2-1; 11 nucleotides align to TRBD2. Trimming removed 4 bases from V and 0 bases from J; junction bases left unmatched: 5. Germline V gene lookup returns CDR1 SGHDN and CDR2 FVKESK. The CDR3 is 17 residues long. The CDR3 reads CASSPGLAAISYNEQFF. In DNA, the CDR3 is TGTGCCAGCAGCCCGGGACTAGCGGCTATCTCCTACAATGAGCAGTTCTTC.

The rearrangement links TRBV3-1 (or the pseudogene TRBV3-2) to TRBJ2-1, with D perhaps matching TRBD1 (6 bases). The CDR3 is 16 amino acids. V was pared by 1 base and J by 4 bases, with 14 bases between. The germline gives CDR1 LGHDT, CDR2 YNNKEL (reference sequence). CDR3 DNA: TGTGCCAGCAGCCAAGGACAGGACGCCGTTTACAATGAGCAGTTCTTC. It is translated as CASSQGQDAVYNEQFF.

The chain joins TRBV9 to TRBJ1-3; unclear D gene. Trimming took off 2 bases at V and 5 bases at J, with 5 bases between the two ends. CDR3 length: 12 amino acids. CDR1 and CDR2 from the germline V gene are SGDLS and YYNGEE. The CDR3 protein is CASSVDRNTIYF. CDR3 sequence (DNA): TGTGCCAGCAGCGTCGACAGAAACACCATATATTTT.

V is TRBV5-6 and J is TRBJ1-2; 8 bases are shared with TRBD1. V was pared by 4 bases and J by 5 bases, with 7 bases of the junction left unmatched. CDR1 is SGHDT and CDR2 is YYEEEE in the germline V gene. The CDR3 extends over 14 amino acids. The CDR3 nucleotides are TGTGCCAGCAGCCGTAAGCAGGGGGCTTATGGCTACACCTTC. Translating gives CASSRKQGAYGYTF.

This sequence joins TRBV19 and TRBJ1-1; D not resolved. Germline V gene data show CDR1 as LNHDA and CDR2 as SQIVND (reference sequence). CDR3 length: 15 amino acids. The V and J ends lost 3 bases and 4 bases respectively, with 15 bases between them. The CDR3, as DNA: TGTGCCAGTAGTATGGTCAGCCACCAAGGCACTGAAGCTTTCTTT. Protein product: CASSMVSHQGTEAFF.

The V and J genes are TRBV5-4 and TRBJ1-5; TRBD1 is a possible D gene (6 bases). The ends were cut back, 3 bases at V and 1 base at J, with 14 bases in the middle. The germline gives CDR1 SGHNT, CDR2 YYREEE (reference sequence). This CDR3 region has 16 residues. CDR3: CASSYGGASSNQPQHF. The CDR3 DNA follows: TGTGCCAGCAGCTACGGGGGGGCTTCAAGCAATCAGCCCCAGCATTTT.

The genes are TRBV7-3 and TRBJ2-2, with 7 positions matching TRBD1. The CDR3 covers 15 residues. V lost 4 bases, J lost 4 bases, and 6 bases stayed unmatched. Per the germline V gene, CDR1 is SGHTA and CDR2 is FQGTGA. The CDR3 loop is CASSSTGVVTGELFF. CDR3 sequence (DNA): TGTGCCAGCAGCTCTACAGGGGTGGTCACCGGGGAGCTGTTTTTT.

The rearrangement uses TRBV27 and TRBJ1-5, with D possibly being TRBD1 (5 bases). The V end lost 2 bases, the J end lost 2 bases, and 7 bases lay between the germline ends. Germline V lookup: CDR1 MNHEY, CDR2 SMNVEV (reference sequence). This CDR3 comprises 14 residues. CDR3: CASSLGGGNQPQHF. The CDR3 coding sequence is TGTGCCAGCAGTTTAGGAGGGGGCAATCAGCCCCAGCATTTT.

The chain carries TRBV9 and TRBJ2-3; 8 nucleotides line up with TRBD2. There are 15 residues in the CDR3. The germline V gene encodes CDR1 SGDLS and CDR2 YYNGEE. Germline trimming cut 0 bases from V and 3 bases from J; bases unmatched to any gene: 3. The CDR3 coding sequence is TGTGCCAGCAGCGTAGAAGCGGGGGTTACAGATACGCAGTATTTT. Residues: CASSVEAGVTDTQYF.

The V call is TRBV4-1, the J call TRBJ1-1; D call uncertain. The CDR3 consists of 15 residues. Germline V CDR1 and CDR2: MGHRA, YSYEKL. Trimming shortened V by 0 bases and J by 5 bases, and 13 bases separated the two germline ends. The CDR3 sequence: CASSQESGVVTEAFF. CDR3 in DNA: TGCGCCAGCAGCCAAGAGTCCGGGGTAGTGACTGAAGCTTTCTTT.

This chain links TRBV7-8 with TRBJ2-3; the D is unclear. The CDR3 consists of 16 residues. Trimming pared 2 bases from V and 0 bases from J, leaving 12 bases between. Germline values: CDR1 SGHVS, CDR2 FQNEAQ. The CDR3 DNA is TGTGCCAGCAGCTTATTCCCGGGTTATAGCACAGATACGCAGTATTTT. Protein product: CASSLFPGYSTDTQYF.

The chain joins TRBV2 to TRBJ1-1; TRBD1 agrees at 11 bases. In germline, CDR1 is SNHLY, CDR2 FYNNEI. The junction had 2 bases not matched to a gene; V was cut back by 6 bases and J by 2 bases. This CDR3 is built from 14 residues. CDR3 in amino acids: CASRGTGGNTEAFF. CDR3 DNA sequence: TGTGCCAGCAGGGGGACAGGGGGTAACACTGAAGCTTTCTTT.